This T cell receptor (beta chain) was captured in a study of multiple sclerosis patients with progressive multifocal leukoencephalopathy (dated by TCRdb to about 2019). Notes on the research overall: Roughly five natalizumab-treated MS patients who did not develop PML were used as controls and were sampled longitudinally. The goal was to find JC virus-specific or public T-cell expansions that arose at the time of PML onset. A couple of patients on natalizumab who later developed PML were tracked over time from before therapy, through 6 and 12 months, up to PML onset. Peripheral T and B cells were examined in MS patients who went on to develop PML (4 under natalizumab, 1 after alemtuzumab) as well as in treated patients who did not. What the work shows at the level of the full study, not this receptor alone: Less diverse TRB repertoires in most PML patients were suggested by lower normalized Shannon entropy, whereas values near 1 were observed in the natalizumab-treated controls. Because of the small, descriptive cohort, whether findings reflect JC virus infection or general immunocompromise remained unclear. The analysis covered only peripheral blood, although cerebrospinal fluid or brain lymphocytes might be more informative for natalizumab-associated PML. When PML developed, neither common TRBV or TRBJ gene usage nor preferential TRBV-TRBJ pairings were detected. TRB clones with frequency above 0.5% were observed only in PML patients, but the clones expanded at PML onset were found to be already present before and during natalizumab therapy.

TRB CDR3 regions were amplified from genomic DNA with the immunoSEQ two-step multiplex PCR at survey-level depth. Each PCR was spiked with synthetic inline TR CDR3 controls spanning all V-J pairings to estimate template counts and remove amplification bias. Reads were processed so that amplification and sequencing bias were reduced, and quantification was performed against synthetic TR CDR3 analogs. In the original analysis: In ImmunoSEQ Analyzer, raw data were processed so that out-of-frame sequences and CDR3s with stop codons were removed, with gene names following IMGT nomenclature. Normalized Shannon entropy, defined as 1 minus Pielou's evenness, served as the summary measure of repertoire diversity. Only TRB sequences sharing the V gene, the J gene and the CDR3 were counted as identical. Public PML clonotypes were CDR3s found in two or more PML-onset samples but not found earlier, in controls, or in public databases. Position-by-position CDR3 amino acid composition was analyzed in Skylign with the observed count method. TCRdb obtained this table from immuneACCESS and retained in-frame rearrangements with V and J assigned. These tables miss some clones; where compared with another copy, unresolved V genes account for less than half of the shortfall, and the remainder is unexplained. V, J and clone size are taken as reported in that table, and D and trimming were inferred from the DNA itself. The sample table lists fewer than 40,000 clones, 85% to 95% of them with a count of one. The top ten constitute 1.5% to 2.5% of the sample.

The time point label, read with the paper, signifies: before natalizumab initiation. Every listed patient had earlier received interferon beta, and every PML patient was female. Blood samples for T0 were taken before the first natalizumab infusion. Isolation of peripheral blood mononuclear cells was performed by Ficoll-Hypaque density gradient centrifugation. CDR3 length: 16 amino acids, cysteine to phenylalanine. Only the CDR3 DNA is retained, 48 bases long and in frame from the first base. From the germline V gene, CDR1 is LGHNA and CDR2 is YSLEER. V and J are truncated by 1 base and 1 base respectively, leaving an intervening sequence of 10 bases. A note on this clone: Its recognized antigen is unknown. No much larger clonotype is one base removed from it; base qualities were not supplied.

The sequence came from a man in his thirties or forties with multiple sclerosis. What was sequenced was PBMCs. The chain was built from TRBV4-3 and TRBJ2-2, with the D gene not confidently named. The DNA reads TGCGCCAGCAGCCAAGGGGTTAGCAGGAACACCGGGGAGCTGTTTTTT. Its protein is CASSQGVSRNTGELFF.